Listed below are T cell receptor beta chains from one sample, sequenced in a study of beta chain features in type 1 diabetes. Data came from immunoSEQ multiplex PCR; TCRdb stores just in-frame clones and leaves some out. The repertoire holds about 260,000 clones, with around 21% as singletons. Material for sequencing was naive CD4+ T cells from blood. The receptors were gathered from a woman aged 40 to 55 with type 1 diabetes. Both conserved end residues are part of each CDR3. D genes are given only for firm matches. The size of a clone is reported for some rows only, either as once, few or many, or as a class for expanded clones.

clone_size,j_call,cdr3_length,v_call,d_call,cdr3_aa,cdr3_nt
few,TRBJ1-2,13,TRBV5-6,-,CASSFRGNYGYTF,TGTGCCAGCAGCTTCAGGGGAAACTATGGCTACACCTTC
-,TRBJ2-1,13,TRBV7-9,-,CASSLSGSNEQFF,TGTGCCAGCAGCTTATCGGGAAGCAATGAGCAGTTCTTC
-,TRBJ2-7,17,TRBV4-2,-,CASSQAEGGGLSYEQYF,TGTGCCAGCAGCCAAGCGGAGGGCGGGGGCCTTTCCTACGAGCAGTACTTC
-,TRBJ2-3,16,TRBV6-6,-,CASSRLPGYRQNTQYF,TGTGCCAGCAGCCGTCTCCCGGGCTACAGGCAAAATACGCAGTATTTT
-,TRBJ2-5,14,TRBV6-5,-,CASSYSDSQETQYF,TGTGCCAGCAGTTACTCGGACAGTCAAGAGACCCAGTACTTC
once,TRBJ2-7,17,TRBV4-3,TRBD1,CASSQGQGLTLPYEQYF,TGCGCCAGCAGCCAAGGACAGGGGCTCACTCTTCCCTACGAGCAGTACTTC
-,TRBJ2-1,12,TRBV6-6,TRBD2,CATSERGNEQFF,TGTGCCACCTCGGAGCGGGGCAATGAGCAGTTCTTC
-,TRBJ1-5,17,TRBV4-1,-,CASSQGFLQGPNQPQHF,TGCGCCAGCAGCCAAGGTTTTCTTCAGGGGCCCAATCAGCCCCAGCATTTT
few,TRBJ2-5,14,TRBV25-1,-,CASSDRKKMETQYF,TGTGCCAGCAGTGACAGAAAGAAAATGGAGACCCAGTACTTC
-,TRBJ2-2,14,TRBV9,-,CASSASSGTGELFF,TGTGCCAGCAGTGCGTCCAGCGGCACCGGGGAGCTGTTTTTT
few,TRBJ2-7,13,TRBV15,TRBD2,CASSLAGGGEQYF,TGTGCCAGCTCCCTAGCGGGCGGCGGCGAGCAGTACTTC
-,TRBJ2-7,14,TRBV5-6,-,CASSSRTGSYEQYF,TGTGCCAGCAGCTCCCGGACTGGATCCTACGAGCAGTACTTC
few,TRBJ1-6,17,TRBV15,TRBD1,CATSSGRRTGVNSPLHF,TGTGCCACCAGCAGTGGCCGTCGGACAGGGGTTAATTCACCCCTCCACTTT
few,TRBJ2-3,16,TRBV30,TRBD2,CAWSGSAGDAWDTQYF,TGTGCCTGGAGTGGGTCAGCGGGAGACGCGTGGGATACGCAGTATTTT
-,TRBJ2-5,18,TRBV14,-,CASSQDARDSLLQETQYF,TGTGCCAGCAGCCAAGATGCCCGAGACAGCCTATTACAAGAGACCCAGTACTTC
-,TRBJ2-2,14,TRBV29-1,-,CSVIPGSGTGELFF,TGCAGCGTGATTCCCGGGAGTGGGACCGGGGAGCTGTTTTTT
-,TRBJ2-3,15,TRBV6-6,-,CASSYSRPRADTQYF,TGTGCCAGCAGTTACTCCCGACCCAGGGCAGATACGCAGTATTTT
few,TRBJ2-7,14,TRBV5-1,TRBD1,CASSLVTGAYEQYF,TGCGCCAGCAGCTTGGTGACAGGGGCCTACGAGCAGTACTTC
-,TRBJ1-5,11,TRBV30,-,CAWSVDTAQHF,TGTGCCTGGAGTGTCGACACGGCCCAGCATTTT
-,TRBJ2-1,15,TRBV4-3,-,CASSQGEEGYNEQFF,TGCGCCAGCAGCCAAGGGGAAGAGGGCTACAATGAGCAGTTCTTC
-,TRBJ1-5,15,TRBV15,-,CATSAQTNSNQPQHF,TGTGCCACCAGCGCACAGACGAATAGCAATCAGCCCCAGCATTTT
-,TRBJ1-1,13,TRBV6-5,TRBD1,CASRTGGKTEAFF,TGTGCCAGCAGGACAGGGGGTAAAACTGAAGCTTTCTTT
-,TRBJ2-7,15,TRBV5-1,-,CASSPPAGAAYEQYF,TGCGCCAGCAGCCCACCGGCAGGGGCCGCTTACGAGCAGTACTTC
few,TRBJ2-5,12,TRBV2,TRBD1,CASGTGGETQYF,TGTGCCAGCGGGACAGGGGGAGAGACCCAGTACTTC
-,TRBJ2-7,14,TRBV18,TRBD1,CASSVDQGAYEQYF,TGTGCCAGCTCGGTCGACCAGGGGGCCTACGAGCAGTACTTC
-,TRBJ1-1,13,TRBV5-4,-,CASSLRGGTEAFF,TGTGCCAGCAGCCTTAGGGGAGGAACTGAAGCTTTCTTT
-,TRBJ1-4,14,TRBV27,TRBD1,CASSLLAGGEKLFF,TGTGCCAGCAGTCTACTCGCAGGGGGTGAAAAACTGTTTTTT
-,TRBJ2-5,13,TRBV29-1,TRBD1,CSVGQGIRETQYF,TGCAGCGTGGGACAGGGGATCCGAGAGACCCAGTACTTC
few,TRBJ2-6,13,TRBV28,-,CASTLRGANVLTF,TGTGCCAGCACCCTGCGGGGGGCCAACGTCCTGACTTTC
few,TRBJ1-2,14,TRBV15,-,CATSGGPNRYGYTF,TGTGCCACCAGCGGCGGCCCAAACCGCTATGGCTACACCTTC
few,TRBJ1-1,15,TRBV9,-,CASSVGSLQNTEAFF,TGTGCCAGCAGCGTAGGTTCACTTCAGAACACTGAAGCTTTCTTT
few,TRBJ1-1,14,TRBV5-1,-,CASSLQGPGTEAFF,TGCGCCAGCAGCTTGCAGGGGCCGGGCACTGAAGCTTTCTTT
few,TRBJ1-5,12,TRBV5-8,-,CASSGQTGVQHF,TGTGCCAGCAGCGGTCAAACAGGAGTTCAGCATTTT
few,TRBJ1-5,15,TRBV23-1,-,CASSQVRCGNQPQHF,TGCGCCAGCAGTCAAGTCAGGTGTGGCAATCAGCCCCAGCATTTT
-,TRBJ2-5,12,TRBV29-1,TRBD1,CSVATGQETQYF,TGCAGCGTCGCGACAGGGCAAGAGACCCAGTACTTC
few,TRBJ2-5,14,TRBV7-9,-,CASSLGTQQETQYF,TGTGCCAGCAGCTTAGGGACACAGCAAGAGACCCAGTACTTC
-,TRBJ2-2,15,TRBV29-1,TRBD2,CSAGRGLANTGELFF,TGCAGCGCTGGGCGGGGACTAGCGAACACCGGGGAGCTGTTTTTT
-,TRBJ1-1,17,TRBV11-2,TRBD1,CASSLDSDRGYYTEAFF,TGTGCCAGCAGCTTAGATTCCGACAGGGGGTACTACACTGAAGCTTTCTTT
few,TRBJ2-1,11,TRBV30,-,CAWTGYNEQFF,TGTGCCTGGACCGGCTACAATGAGCAGTTCTTC
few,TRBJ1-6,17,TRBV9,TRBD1,CASSERPGTGSNSPLHF,TGTGCCAGCAGCGAGCGACCCGGGACAGGGAGTAATTCACCCCTCCACTTT
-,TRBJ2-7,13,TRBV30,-,CAWSLGLTAEQYF,TGTGCCTGGAGTTTGGGGCTTACAGCCGAGCAGTACTTC
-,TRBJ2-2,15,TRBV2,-,CASSALTGNTGELFF,TGTGCCAGCAGTGCTTTGACAGGGAACACCGGGGAGCTGTTTTTT
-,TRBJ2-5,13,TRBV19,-,CASTRSSQETQYF,TGTGCCAGTACCCGATCCAGCCAAGAGACCCAGTACTTC
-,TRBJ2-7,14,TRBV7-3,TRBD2,CASSKDSGTYEQYF,TGTGCCAGCAGTAAGGATAGCGGGACCTACGAGCAGTACTTC
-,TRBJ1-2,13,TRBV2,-,CASTAGSYDGYTF,TGTGCCAGCACGGCAGGGTCTTACGATGGCTACACCTTC
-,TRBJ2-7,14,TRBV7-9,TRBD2,CASSASGRAYEQYF,TGTGCCAGCAGCGCTAGCGGGAGGGCCTACGAGCAGTACTTC
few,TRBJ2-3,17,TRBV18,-,CASSPKRGEEGTDTQYF,TGTGCCAGCTCACCCAAACGCGGGGAAGAAGGCACAGATACGCAGTATTTT
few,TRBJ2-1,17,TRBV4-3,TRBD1,CASSQERPGQGVDEQFF,TGCGCCAGCAGCCAGGAGAGGCCGGGACAGGGGGTCGATGAGCAGTTCTTC
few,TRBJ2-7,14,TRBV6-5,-,CASRQQGRGDEQYF,TGTGCCAGCAGGCAACAGGGTCGGGGGGACGAGCAGTACTTC
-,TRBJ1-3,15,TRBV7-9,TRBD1,CASSLARTGRNTIYF,TGTGCCAGCAGCTTAGCCCGGACAGGGAGAAACACCATATATTTT
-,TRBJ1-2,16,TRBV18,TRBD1,CASSPTHDRVNYGYTF,TGTGCCAGCTCACCAACACACGACAGGGTCAACTATGGCTACACCTTC
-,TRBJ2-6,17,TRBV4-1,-,CASSHLDSPGGANVLTF,TGCGCCAGCAGCCACCTGGACAGCCCAGGAGGGGCCAACGTCCTGACTTTC
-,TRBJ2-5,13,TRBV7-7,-,CASSLSGYETQYF,TGTGCTAGCAGCTTATCGGGGTACGAGACCCAGTACTTC